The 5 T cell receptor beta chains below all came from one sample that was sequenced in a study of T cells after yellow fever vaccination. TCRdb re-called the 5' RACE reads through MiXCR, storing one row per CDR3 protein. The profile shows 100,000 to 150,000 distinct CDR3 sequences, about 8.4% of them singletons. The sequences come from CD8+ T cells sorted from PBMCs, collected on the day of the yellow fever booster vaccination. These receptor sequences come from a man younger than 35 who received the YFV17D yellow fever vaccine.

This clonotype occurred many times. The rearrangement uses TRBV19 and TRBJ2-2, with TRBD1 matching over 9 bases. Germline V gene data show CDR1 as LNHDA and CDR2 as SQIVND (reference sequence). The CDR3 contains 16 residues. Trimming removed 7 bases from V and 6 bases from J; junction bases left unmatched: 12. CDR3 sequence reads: CASTTRTGDRAGELFF. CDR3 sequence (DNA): TGTGCCAGTACCACACGGACAGGGGATAGGGCCGGGGAGCTGTTTTTT.

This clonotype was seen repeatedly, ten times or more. The CDR3 here is CSARDPMVYGYTF. As DNA, the CDR3 is TGCAGTGCTAGAGATCCCATGGTCTATGGCTACACCTTC. The chain couples TRBV20-1 to TRBJ1-2; no clear D. Trimming cost V 0 bases and J 4 bases, with 9 bases left between them. There are 13 residues in the CDR3. Germline V gene data show CDR1 as DFQATT and CDR2 as SNEGSKA (reference sequence).

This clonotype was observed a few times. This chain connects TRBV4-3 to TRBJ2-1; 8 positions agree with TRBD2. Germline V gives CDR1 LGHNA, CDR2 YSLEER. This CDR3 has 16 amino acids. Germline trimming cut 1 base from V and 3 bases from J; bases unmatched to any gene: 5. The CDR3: CASSQVWRGDYNEQFF. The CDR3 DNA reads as TGCGCCAGCAGCCAAGTTTGGCGGGGGGACTACAATGAGCAGTTCTTC.

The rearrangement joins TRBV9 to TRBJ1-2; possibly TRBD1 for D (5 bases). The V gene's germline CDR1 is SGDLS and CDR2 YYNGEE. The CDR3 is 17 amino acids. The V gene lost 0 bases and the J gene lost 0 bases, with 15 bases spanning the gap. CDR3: CASSVGPHRKANYGYTF. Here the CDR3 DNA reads TGTGCCAGCAGCGTAGGCCCCCACAGGAAAGCTAACTATGGCTACACCTTC.

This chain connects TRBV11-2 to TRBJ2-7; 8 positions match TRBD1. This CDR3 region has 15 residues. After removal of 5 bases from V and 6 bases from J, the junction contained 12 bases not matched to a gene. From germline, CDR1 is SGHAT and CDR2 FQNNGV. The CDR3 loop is CASSGETGETSEQYV. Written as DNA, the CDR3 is TGTGCCAGCAGCGGTGAGACAGGGGAAACCTCCGAGCAGTACGTC.